Listed below are T cell receptor beta chains from one sample, sequenced in a study of T cell repertoires in cytomegalovirus infection. TCRdb passed the reads through MiXCR, listing each CDR3 protein once. The table includes 350,000 to 400,000 distinct CDR3 sequences, about 34% detected once. No antigen has been assigned to these receptors. This specimen consisted of cultured PBMCs, obtained from culture after CMV antigen stimulation. Source of these receptors: a human donor in good health (CMV status not recorded). Some clones in this sample may be carry-over from other donors' samples. Both conserved end residues are part of each CDR3. Fields, in order: J gene, V gene, D gene, CDR3 length, clone size, CDR3 DNA, CDR3 protein. A D gene is named only where the DNA matches it firmly. Part of the rows lack a size; the others show once, few, many or a class for expanded clones.

TRBJ2-7 | TRBV27 | TRBD2 | 16 | many | TGTGCCAGCAGGCTGACTAGCGAGAGGGTTTCCTACGAGCAGTACTTC | CASRLTSERVSYEQYF
TRBJ2-5 | TRBV20-1 | . | 14 | . | TGCAGTGCTCCCCGGGACGAGATCCAAGAGACCCAGTACTTC | CSAPRDEIQETQYF
TRBJ2-7 | TRBV19 | . | 14 | . | TGTGCCAGTAGTGACCAAGCCGGCCCCTACGAGCAGTACTTC | CASSDQAGPYEQYF
TRBJ2-1 | TRBV7-2 | TRBD2 | 15 | few | TGTGCCAGCACCCCGGGGGGGGGCCCTTACAATGAGCAGTTCTTC | CASTPGGGPYNEQFF
TRBJ2-2 | TRBV20-1 | . | 17 | few | TGCAGTGCCCCCCTTTATCGGGCAGGGAAGAACACCGGGGAGCTGTTTTTT | CSAPLYRAGKNTGELFF
TRBJ2-1 | TRBV11-2 | TRBD2 | 13 | few | TGTGCCAGCAGCTCGGCGGGAGTCAATGAGCAGTTCTTC | CASSSAGVNEQFF
TRBJ2-3 | TRBV28 | . | 14 | . | TGTGCCAGCACTCACGATGCCCTAGCCGATACGCAGTATTTT | CASTHDALADTQYF
TRBJ1-2 | TRBV7-9 | . | 15 | . | TGTGCCAGCAGCTTCGGGACATTCACTAACTATGGCTACACCTTC | CASSFGTFTNYGYTF
TRBJ2-1 | TRBV4-2 | . | 16 | . | TGTGCCAGCAGCCAAGCCGGGACACGGCCCCTGAATGAGCAGTTCTTC | CASSQAGTRPLNEQFF
TRBJ1-2 | TRBV12-3/TRBV12-4 | . | 13 | . | TGTGCCAGCAGTTTATTCGACAGCTATGGCTACACCTTC | CASSLFDSYGYTF
TRBJ1-1 | TRBV7-3 | . | 17 | . | TGTGCCAGCAGCCCCGGTCGGGTTGGCAGTCTAAGCACTGAAGCTTTCTTT | CASSPGRVGSLSTEAFF
TRBJ2-3 | TRBV24-1 | . | 16 | . | TGTGCCACCAGTGATTTCCTGCCCGGGGGTCGAGATACGCAGTATTTT | CATSDFLPGGRDTQYF
TRBJ2-1 | TRBV7-2 | . | 12 | . | TGTGCCAGCAGCTTATGGGCCACCGAGCAGTTCTTC | CASSLWATEQFF
TRBJ2-3 | TRBV7-2 | . | 15 | medium-sized | TGTGCCAGCAGCCCCGGAGGGGCTGGGGAGGATACGCAGTATTTT | CASSPGGAGEDTQYF
TRBJ2-5 | TRBV7-8 | . | 16 | . | TGTGCCAGCAGCTTAGTAGCGCAGACCCTGCCTACGGGCCAGTACTTC | CASSLVAQTLPTGQYF
TRBJ2-1 | TRBV12-3/TRBV12-4 | TRBD2 | 17 | many | TGTGCCAGCAGTCAGATACCGGGAGGGGACCGCTACAATGAGCAGTTCTTC | CASSQIPGGDRYNEQFF
TRBJ2-1 | TRBV7-2 | . | 13 | . | TGTGCCAGCAGCTTAATAGCGGCCAATGAGCAGTTCTTC | CASSLIAANEQFF
TRBJ2-7 | TRBV28 | TRBD1 | 21 | few | TGTGCCAGCAGCTTACGAAACCATCCGGGACAGGGGGCAGTGAAAGTCTACGAGCAGTACTTC | CASSLRNHPGQGAVKVYEQYF
TRBJ1-2 | TRBV27 | . | 14 | . | TGTGCCAGCAGTTTAGGCGGGGGGTACTATGGCTACACCTTC | CASSLGGGYYGYTF
TRBJ1-4 | TRBV7-9 | . | 17 | . | TGTGCCAGCAGCTACCGGGACATACCTGCAACTAATGAAAAACTGTTTTTT | CASSYRDIPATNEKLFF
TRBJ2-7 | TRBV7-2 | TRBD2 | 16 | many | TGTGCCAGCAGCTTATATGGGCTAGCGGAAGCCTACGAGCAGTACTTC | CASSLYGLAEAYEQYF
TRBJ2-5 | TRBV27 | . | 14 | . | TGTGCCAGCAACCGGCGGGGGCGGCAAGAGACCCAGTACTTC | CASNRRGRQETQYF
TRBJ2-3 | TRBV6-5 | TRBD2 | 15 | . | TGTGCCAGCAGTTACTCCACCCCTAGCGGGGTCGATCAGTATTTT | CASSYSTPSGVDQYF